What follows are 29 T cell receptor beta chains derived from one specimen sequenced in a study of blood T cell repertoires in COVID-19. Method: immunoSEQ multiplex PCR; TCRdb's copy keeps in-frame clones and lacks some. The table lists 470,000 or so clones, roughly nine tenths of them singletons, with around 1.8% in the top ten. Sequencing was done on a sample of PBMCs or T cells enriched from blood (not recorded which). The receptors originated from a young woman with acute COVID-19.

CDR3 bases: TGCGCCAGCAGCCAAGATCTACTAGGTAGCAATCAGCCCCAGCATTTT. Translated: CASSQDLLGSNQPQHF. The chain employs TRBV4-3 and TRBJ1-5; D remains unclear. Germline loops: CDR1 LGHNA, CDR2 YSLEER. The length of the CDR3 is 16 residues. Between the trimmed V and J ends, which lost 0 bases and 0 bases, there was a span of 9 bases.

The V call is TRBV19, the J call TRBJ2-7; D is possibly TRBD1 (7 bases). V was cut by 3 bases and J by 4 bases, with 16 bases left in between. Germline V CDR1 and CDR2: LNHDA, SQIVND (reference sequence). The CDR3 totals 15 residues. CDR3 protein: CASSIGAGGKYEQYF. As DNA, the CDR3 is TGTGCCAGTAGTATTGGGGCAGGGGGGAAATACGAGCAGTACTTC.

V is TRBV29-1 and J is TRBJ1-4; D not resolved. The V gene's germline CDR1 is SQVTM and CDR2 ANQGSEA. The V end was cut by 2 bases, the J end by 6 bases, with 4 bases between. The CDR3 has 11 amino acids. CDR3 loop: CSVEKHEKLFF. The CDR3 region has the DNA TGCAGCGTTGAAAAGCATGAAAAACTGTTTTTT.

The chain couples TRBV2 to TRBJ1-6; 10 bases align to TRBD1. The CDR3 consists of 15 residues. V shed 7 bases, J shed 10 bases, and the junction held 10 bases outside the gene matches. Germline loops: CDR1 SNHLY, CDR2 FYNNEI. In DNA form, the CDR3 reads TGTGCCAGCAAGGGGGGACAGGGGTGGCGCTCACCCCTCCACTTT. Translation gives CASKGGQGWRSPLHF.

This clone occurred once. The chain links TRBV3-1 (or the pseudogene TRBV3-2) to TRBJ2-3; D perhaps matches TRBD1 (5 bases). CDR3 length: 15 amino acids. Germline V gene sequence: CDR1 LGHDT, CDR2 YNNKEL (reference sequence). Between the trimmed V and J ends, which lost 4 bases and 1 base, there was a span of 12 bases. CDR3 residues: CASSPRQGGTDTQYF. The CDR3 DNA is TGTGCCAGCAGCCCCCGGCAGGGTGGCACAGATACGCAGTATTTT.

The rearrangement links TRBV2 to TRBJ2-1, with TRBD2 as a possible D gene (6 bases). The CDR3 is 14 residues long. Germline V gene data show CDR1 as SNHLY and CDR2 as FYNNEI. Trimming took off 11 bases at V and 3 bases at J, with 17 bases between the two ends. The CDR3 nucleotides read TGTGCCCGCGGATACGGGACTCTCTACAATGAGCAGTTCTTC. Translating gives CARGYGTLYNEQFF.

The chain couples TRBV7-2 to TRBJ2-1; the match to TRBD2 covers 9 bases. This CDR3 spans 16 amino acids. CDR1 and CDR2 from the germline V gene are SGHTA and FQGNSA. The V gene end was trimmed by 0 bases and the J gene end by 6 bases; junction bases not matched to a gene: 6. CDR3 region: CASSLAPRLAVNEQFF. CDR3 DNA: TGTGCCAGCAGCTTAGCGCCCCGACTAGCGGTCAATGAGCAGTTCTTC.

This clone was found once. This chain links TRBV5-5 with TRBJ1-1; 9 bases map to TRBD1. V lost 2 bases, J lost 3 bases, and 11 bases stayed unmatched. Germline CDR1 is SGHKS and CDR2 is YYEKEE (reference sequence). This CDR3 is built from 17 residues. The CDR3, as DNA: TGTGCCAGCAGCTTCCTGCCTACAGGGGGCTTGGACACTGAAGCTTTCTTT. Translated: CASSFLPTGGLDTEAFF.

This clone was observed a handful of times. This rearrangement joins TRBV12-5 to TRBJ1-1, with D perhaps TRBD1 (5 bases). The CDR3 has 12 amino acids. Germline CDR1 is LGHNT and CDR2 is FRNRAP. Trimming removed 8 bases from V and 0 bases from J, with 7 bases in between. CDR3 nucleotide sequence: TGTGCTAGTAGGGGTATGAACACTGAAGCTTTCTTT. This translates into CASRGMNTEAFF.

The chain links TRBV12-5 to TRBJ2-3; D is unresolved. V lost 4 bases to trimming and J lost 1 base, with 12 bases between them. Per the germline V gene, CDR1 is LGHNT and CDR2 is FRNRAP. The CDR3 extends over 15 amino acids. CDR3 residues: CASGYPRTGTDTQYF. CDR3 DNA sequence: TGTGCTAGTGGTTACCCCCGTACGGGCACAGATACGCAGTATTTT.

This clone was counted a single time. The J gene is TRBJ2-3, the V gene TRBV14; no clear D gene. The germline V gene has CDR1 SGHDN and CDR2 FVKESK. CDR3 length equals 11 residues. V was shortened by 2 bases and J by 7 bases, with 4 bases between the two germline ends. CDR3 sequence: CASSQLYTQYF. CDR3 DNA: TGTGCCAGCAGCCAACTCTATACGCAGTATTTT.

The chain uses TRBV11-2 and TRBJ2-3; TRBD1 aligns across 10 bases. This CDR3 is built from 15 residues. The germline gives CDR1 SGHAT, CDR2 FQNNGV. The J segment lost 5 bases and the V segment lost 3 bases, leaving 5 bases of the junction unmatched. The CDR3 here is CASSLGQGQGDTQYF. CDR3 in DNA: TGTGCCAGCAGCTTGGGACAGGGGCAGGGAGATACGCAGTATTTT.

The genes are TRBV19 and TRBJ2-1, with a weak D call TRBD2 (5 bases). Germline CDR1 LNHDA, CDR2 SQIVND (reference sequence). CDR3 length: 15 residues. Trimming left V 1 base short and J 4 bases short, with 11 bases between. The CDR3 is CASSIGGSLYNEQFF. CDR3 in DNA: TGTGCCAGTAGTATAGGAGGGTCACTTTACAATGAGCAGTTCTTC.

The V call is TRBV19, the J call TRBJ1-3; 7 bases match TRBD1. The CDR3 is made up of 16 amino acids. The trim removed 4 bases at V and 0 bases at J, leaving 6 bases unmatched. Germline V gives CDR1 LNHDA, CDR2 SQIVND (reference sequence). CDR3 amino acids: CASSTRDSFSGNTIYF. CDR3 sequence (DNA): TGTGCCAGTAGTACTCGGGACAGTTTCTCTGGAAACACCATATATTTT.

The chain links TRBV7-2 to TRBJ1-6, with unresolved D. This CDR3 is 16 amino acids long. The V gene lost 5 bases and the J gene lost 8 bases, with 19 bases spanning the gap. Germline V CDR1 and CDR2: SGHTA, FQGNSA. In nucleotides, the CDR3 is TGTGCCAGCAGCCGTCCGCCTCCTATCCGGGATTCACCCCTCCACTTT. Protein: CASSRPPPIRDSPLHF.

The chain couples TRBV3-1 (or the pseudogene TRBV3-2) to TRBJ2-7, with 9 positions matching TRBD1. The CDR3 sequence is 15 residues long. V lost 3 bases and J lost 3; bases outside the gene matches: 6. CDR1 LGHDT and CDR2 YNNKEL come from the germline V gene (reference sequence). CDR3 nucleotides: TGTGCCAGCAGCCAGACCGGGACAGGGAACTACGAGCAGTACTTC. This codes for CASSQTGTGNYEQYF.

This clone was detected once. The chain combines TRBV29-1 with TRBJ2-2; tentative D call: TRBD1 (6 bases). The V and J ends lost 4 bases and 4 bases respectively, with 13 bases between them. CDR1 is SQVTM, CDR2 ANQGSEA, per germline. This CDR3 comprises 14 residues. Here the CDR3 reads CSVAGVRSTGELFF. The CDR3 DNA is TGCAGCGTTGCAGGGGTACGAAGCACCGGGGAGCTGTTTTTT.

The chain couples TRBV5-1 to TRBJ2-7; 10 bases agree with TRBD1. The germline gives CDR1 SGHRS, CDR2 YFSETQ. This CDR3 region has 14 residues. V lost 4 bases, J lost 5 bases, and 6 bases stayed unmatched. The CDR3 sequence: CASSPRDRGNEQYF. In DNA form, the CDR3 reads TGCGCCAGCAGCCCCCGGGACAGGGGTAACGAGCAGTACTTC.

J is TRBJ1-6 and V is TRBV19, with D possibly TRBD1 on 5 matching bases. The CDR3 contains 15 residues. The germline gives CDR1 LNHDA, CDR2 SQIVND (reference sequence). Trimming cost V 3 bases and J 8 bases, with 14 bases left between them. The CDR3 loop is CASSIGGEKYSPLHF. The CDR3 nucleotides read TGTGCCAGTAGTATCGGGGGAGAGAAGTATTCACCCCTCCACTTT.

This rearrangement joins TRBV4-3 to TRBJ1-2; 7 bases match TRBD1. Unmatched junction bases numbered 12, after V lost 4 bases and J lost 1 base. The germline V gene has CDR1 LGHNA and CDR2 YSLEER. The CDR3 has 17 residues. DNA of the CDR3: TGCGCCAGCAGCCGGGAACACGGGACAGCAAATAACTATGGCTACACCTTC. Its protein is CASSREHGTANNYGYTF.

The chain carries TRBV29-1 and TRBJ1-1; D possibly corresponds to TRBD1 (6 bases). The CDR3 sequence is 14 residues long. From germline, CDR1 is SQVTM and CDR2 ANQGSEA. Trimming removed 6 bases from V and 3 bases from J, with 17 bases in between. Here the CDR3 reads CSVPQGMFYTEAFF. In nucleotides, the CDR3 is TGCAGCGTGCCACAGGGTATGTTTTACACTGAAGCTTTCTTT. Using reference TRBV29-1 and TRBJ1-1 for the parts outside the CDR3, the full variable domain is SAVISQKPSRDICQRGTSLTIQCQVDSQVTMMFWYRQQPGQSLTLIATANQGSEATYESGFVIDKFPISRPNLTFSTLTVSNMSPEDSSIYLCSVPQGMFYTEAFFGQGTRLTVV.

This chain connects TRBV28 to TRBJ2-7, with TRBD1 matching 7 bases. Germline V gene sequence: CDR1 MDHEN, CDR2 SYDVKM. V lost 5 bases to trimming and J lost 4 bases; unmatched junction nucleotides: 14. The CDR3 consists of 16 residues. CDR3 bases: TGTGCCAGCAGTAGCCTCTTCCCGGACAGGCTATACGAGCAGTACTTC. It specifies CASSSLFPDRLYEQYF.

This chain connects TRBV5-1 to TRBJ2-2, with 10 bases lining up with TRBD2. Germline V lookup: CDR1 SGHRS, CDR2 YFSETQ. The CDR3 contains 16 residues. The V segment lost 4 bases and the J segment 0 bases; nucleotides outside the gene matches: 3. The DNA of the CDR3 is TGCGCCAGCAGCCAAGGACTAGCGGCGAACACCGGGGAGCTGTTTTTT. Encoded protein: CASSQGLAANTGELFF.

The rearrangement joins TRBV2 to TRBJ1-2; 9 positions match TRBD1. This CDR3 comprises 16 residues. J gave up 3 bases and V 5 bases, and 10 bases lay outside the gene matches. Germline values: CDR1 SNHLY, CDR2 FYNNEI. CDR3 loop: CASSKQGARTDYGYTF. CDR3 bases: TGTGCCAGCAGTAAACAGGGGGCGAGAACTGACTATGGCTACACCTTC.

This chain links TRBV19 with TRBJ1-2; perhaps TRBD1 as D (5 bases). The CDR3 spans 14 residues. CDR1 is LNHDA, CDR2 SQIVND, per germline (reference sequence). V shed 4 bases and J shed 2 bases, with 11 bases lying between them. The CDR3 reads CASSTGNGNYGYTF. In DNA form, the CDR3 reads TGTGCCAGTAGTACAGGGAACGGAAACTATGGCTACACCTTC. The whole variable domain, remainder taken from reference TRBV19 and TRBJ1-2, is DGGITQSPKYLFRKEGQNVTLSCEQNLNHDAMYWYRQDPGQGLRLIYYSQIVNDFQKGDIAEGYSVSREKKESFPLTVTSAQKNPTAFYLCASSTGNGNYGYTFGSGTRLTVV.

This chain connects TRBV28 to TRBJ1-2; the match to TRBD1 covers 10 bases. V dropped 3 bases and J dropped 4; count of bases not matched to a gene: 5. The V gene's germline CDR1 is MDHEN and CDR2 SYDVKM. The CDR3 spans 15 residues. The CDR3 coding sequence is TGTGCCAGCAGTTTGCCGGGACAGGGGTCCTATGGCTACACCTTC. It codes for CASSLPGQGSYGYTF.

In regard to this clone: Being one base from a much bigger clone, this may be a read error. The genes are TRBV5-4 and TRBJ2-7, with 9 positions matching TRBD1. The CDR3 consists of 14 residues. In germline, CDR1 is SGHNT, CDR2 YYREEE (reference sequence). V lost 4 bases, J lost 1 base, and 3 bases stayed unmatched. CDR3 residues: CASSLGQGSYEQYF. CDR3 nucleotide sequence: TGTGCCAGCAGCCTGGGACAGGGTTCCTACGAGCAGTACTTC.

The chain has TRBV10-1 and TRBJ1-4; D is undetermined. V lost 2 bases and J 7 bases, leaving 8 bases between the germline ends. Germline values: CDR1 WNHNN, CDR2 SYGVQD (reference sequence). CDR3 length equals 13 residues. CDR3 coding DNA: TGCGCCAGCAGTGAGGTAGTTGGTGAAAAACTGTTTTTT. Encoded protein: CASSEVVGEKLFF.

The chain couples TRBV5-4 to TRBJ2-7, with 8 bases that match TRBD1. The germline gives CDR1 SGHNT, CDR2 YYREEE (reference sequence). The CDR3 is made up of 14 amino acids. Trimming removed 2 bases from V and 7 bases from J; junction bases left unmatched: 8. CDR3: CASSFGQGDREQYF. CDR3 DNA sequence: TGTGCCAGCAGCTTTGGACAGGGAGATAGGGAGCAGTACTTC.